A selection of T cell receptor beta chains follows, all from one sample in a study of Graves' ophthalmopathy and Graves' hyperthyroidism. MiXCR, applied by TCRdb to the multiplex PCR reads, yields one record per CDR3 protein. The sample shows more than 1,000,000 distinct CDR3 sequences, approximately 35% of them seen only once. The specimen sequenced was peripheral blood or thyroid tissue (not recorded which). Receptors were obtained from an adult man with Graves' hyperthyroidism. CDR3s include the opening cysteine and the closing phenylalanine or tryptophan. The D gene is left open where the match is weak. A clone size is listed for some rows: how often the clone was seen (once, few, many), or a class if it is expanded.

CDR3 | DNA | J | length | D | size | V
CASSLDGGASNQPQHF | TGTGCCAGCAGCTTAGATGGTGGGGCGAGCAATCAGCCCCAGCATTTT | TRBJ1-5 | 16 | - | many | TRBV7-2
CASRRFREAFF | TGTGCCAGCAGACGGTTCCGTGAAGCTTTCTTT | TRBJ1-1 | 11 | - | many | TRBV28
CASTMGGELFF | TGTGCCAGCACCATGGGCGGGGAGCTGTTTTTT | TRBJ2-2 | 11 | - | many | TRBV13
CATGSGGWQPQHF | TGTGCCACCGGTTCAGGGGGCTGGCAGCCCCAGCATTTT | TRBJ1-5 | 13 | TRBD1 | many | TRBV15
CASSWTPTGELFF | TGTGCCAGCAGCTGGACCCCTACGGGGGAGCTGTTTTTT | TRBJ2-2 | 13 | - | many | TRBV7-8
CASSPMTDQETQYF | TGCGCCAGCAGCCCAATGACAGACCAAGAGACCCAGTACTTC | TRBJ2-5 | 14 | - | - | TRBV5-1
CASSLDSAGEHTGELFF | TGTGCCAGCAGCTTGGATTCAGCAGGGGAACACACCGGGGAGCTGTTTTTT | TRBJ2-2 | 17 | - | few | TRBV5-8
CSASGPEPGLRQYF | TGCAGTGCTTCAGGCCCTGAGCCGGGCCTCCGGCAGTACTTC | TRBJ2-7 | 14 | - | few | TRBV20-1
CASSFEWASAETQYF | TGTGCCAGCAGTTTCGAGTGGGCTAGCGCAGAGACCCAGTACTTC | TRBJ2-5 | 15 | - | many | TRBV12-3/TRBV12-4
CSASRPGTEEQYF | TGCAGTGCTAGCCGCCCCGGGACAGAGGAGCAGTACTTC | TRBJ2-7 | 13 | TRBD1 | - | TRBV20-1
CASSPEGGSVQPQHF | TGTGCCAGCAGCCCCGAGGGCGGGTCCGTTCAGCCCCAGCATTTT | TRBJ1-5 | 15 | - | - | TRBV5-8
CASRGQGGWGYTF | TGTGCCAGCAGAGGACAGGGGGGATGGGGCTACACCTTC | TRBJ1-2 | 13 | TRBD1 | many | TRBV25-1
CASSLAQGMTNEKLFF | TGTGCCAGCAGCTTGGCCCAGGGTATGACTAATGAAAAACTGTTTTTT | TRBJ1-4 | 16 | - | few | TRBV5-6
CSVEDRVAGSAGYTF | TGCAGCGTTGAAGATCGGGTGGCTGGGAGTGCTGGCTACACCTTC | TRBJ1-2 | 15 | - | - | TRBV29-1
CASSTGTPYEQYF | TGTGCCAGCAGTACAGGGACCCCCTACGAGCAGTACTTC | TRBJ2-7 | 13 | - | many | TRBV7-7
CASSHDRGNTEAFF | TGTGCCAGCAGTCATGACAGGGGTAACACTGAAGCTTTCTTT | TRBJ1-1 | 14 | TRBD1 | few | TRBV6-6
CSAESSGAGELFF | TGCAGCGCTGAGAGCAGCGGAGCCGGGGAGCTGTTTTTT | TRBJ2-2 | 13 | - | - | TRBV29-1
CASEGRLYEQYF | TGTGCTTCTGAGGGGCGTCTCTACGAGCAGTACTTC | TRBJ2-7 | 12 | - | - | TRBV6-1
CASYVTGTTQPQHF | TGTGCCAGTTATGTGACAGGGACTACACAGCCCCAGCATTTT | TRBJ1-5 | 14 | TRBD1 | many | TRBV19
CSDHERANYGYTF | TGCAGCGACCACGAAAGAGCTAACTATGGCTACACCTTC | TRBJ1-2 | 13 | - | - | TRBV29-1
CASSEGRSVGQGRAFF | TGTGCCAGCAGTGAAGGGCGCTCGGTAGGGCAGGGTCGAGCTTTCTTT | TRBJ1-1 | 16 | - | many | TRBV25-1
CASSQHQGEAQYF | TGCGCCAGCAGCCAACACCAGGGAGAGGCCCAGTACTTC | TRBJ2-5 | 13 | - | few | TRBV7-9
CASRLGGELEETQYF | TGCGCCAGCAGATTAGGGGGAGAATTAGAAGAGACCCAGTACTTC | TRBJ2-5 | 15 | - | - | TRBV7-2
CASSGQGAAGQYF | TGTGCCAGCAGTGGCCAGGGGGCCGCGGGGCAGTACTTC | TRBJ2-7 | 13 | TRBD1 | - | TRBV10-3